Below are 22 T cell receptor beta chains sequenced from a single sample in a study of beta chain features in type 1 diabetes. Findings and limits, study-wide: Moderate yet significant TCRB CDR3 shortening was seen in Type 1 diabetes patients in all four CD4+ subsets.

These TCRs' antigens remain unknown. TCRB transcripts that were expressed got sequenced, as all of the isolated RNA had been reverse transcribed. Profiling relied on immunoSEQ multiplex PCR, and the TCRdb table lists in-frame clones only, not all of them. The profile shows about 160,000 clones, 7.5% to 8.5% of them singletons. Sequencing used central memory CD4+ T cells from blood. These receptors were collected from a man younger than 30 with type 1 diabetes.

In its sample, this clone was seen a few times. The genes are TRBV30 and TRBJ1-2; 7 bases are shared with TRBD1. The length of the CDR3 is 15 residues. Trimming took 2 bases from V and 5 from J; bases not matched to a gene: 11. Per germline, CDR1 GTSNPN and CDR2 SVGIG (reference sequence). CDR3: CAWSRVGQMEYGYTF. CDR3 DNA: TGTGCCTGGAGTCGGGTGGGACAGATGGAGTATGGCTACACCTTC.

The chain links TRBV5-1 to TRBJ2-6, with D possibly TRBD2 on 5 matching bases. Deletions cut 3 bases from V and 4 bases from J, with 14 bases between. The CDR3 has 16 amino acids. CDR1 and CDR2 from the germline V gene are SGHRS and YFSETQ. The DNA for the CDR3 is TGCGCCAGCAGCTCAATAGGACTTTCGGGGGCCAACGTCCTGACTTTC. Amino acid sequence: CASSSIGLSGANVLTF.

The gene calls are TRBV2 and TRBJ1-4; D might be TRBD1 (5 bases). V dropped 5 bases and J dropped 5 bases, with 9 bases sitting between them. Germline-derived CDR1 and CDR2 are SNHLY and FYNNEI. The length of the CDR3 is 13 residues. The CDR3 loop is CASSTGSNEKLFF. The DNA of the CDR3 is TGTGCCAGCAGTACAGGTTCCAATGAAAAACTGTTTTTT.

This chain connects TRBV2 to TRBJ1-2; possible D gene TRBD1, 5 bases. This CDR3 contains 11 residues. Germline V CDR1 and CDR2: SNHLY, FYNNEI. The V end lost 5 bases, the J end lost 8 bases, and 9 bases lay between the germline ends. Here the CDR3 DNA reads TGTGCCAGCAGTTTCGGGGGAGGCTACACCTTC. Amino acid sequence: CASSFGGGYTF. Variable domain in full (rest from reference TRBV2 and TRBJ1-2): EPEVTQTPSHQVTQMGQEVILRCVPISNHLYFYWYRQILGQKVEFLVSFYNNEISEKSEIFDDQFSVERPDGSNFTLKIRSTKLEDSAMYFCASSFGGGYTFGSGTRLTVV.

This clone was seen only a few times. This specimen includes other DNA sequences encoding the same CDR3. The CDR3 nucleotides read TGCGCCAGCAGTCTGGCGGGGGGCAATCAGCCCCAGCATTTT. Protein: CASSLAGGNQPQHF. The chain links TRBV5-1 to TRBJ1-5; D may be TRBD1 (5 bases). The CDR3 is made up of 14 amino acids. Germline V gene data show CDR1 as SGHRS and CDR2 as YFSETQ. The germline V and J ends were trimmed by 5 bases and 2 bases, with 11 bases remaining between them.

The table lists this clone with a few counts. The chain is built from TRBV9 and TRBJ2-2; weak D call: TRBD2 (6 bases). The CDR3 length is 16 residues. CDR1 SGDLS and CDR2 YYNGEE come from the germline V gene. V lost 0 bases, J lost 6 bases, and 15 bases lay in between. The CDR3 sequence: CASSVAGAGGAGELFF. Here the CDR3 DNA reads TGTGCCAGCAGCGTAGCTGGCGCGGGCGGGGCCGGGGAGCTGTTTTTT. The full variable domain, completed using reference TRBV9 and TRBJ2-2, is DSGVTQTPKHLITATGQRVTLRCSPRSGDLSVYWYQQSLDQGLQFLIQYYNGEERAKGNILERFSAQQFPDLHSELNLSSLELGDSALYFCASSVAGAGGAGELFFGEGSRLTVL.

This clone was counted a few times. This chain links TRBV4-3 with TRBJ2-5, with 8 bases fitting TRBD2. Germline loops: CDR1 LGHNA, CDR2 YSLEER. After removal of 0 bases from V and 0 bases from J, the junction contained 15 bases not matched to a gene. This CDR3 comprises 20 residues. For the CDR3, the DNA is TGCGCCAGCAGCCAAGAAGTGAGTGCGCAGCGGGGGTCGTACCAAGAGACCCAGTACTTC. Its translation: CASSQEVSAQRGSYQETQYF.

This clone came up a few times. The chain combines TRBV5-1 with TRBJ2-7; D is ambiguous. The germline V and J ends were trimmed by 0 bases and 3 bases, with 10 bases remaining between them. Germline V gene sequence: CDR1 SGHRS, CDR2 YFSETQ. The CDR3 totals 14 residues. CDR3 bases: TGCGCCAGCAGCTTGGGGGCCGCCTACTACGAGCAGTACTTC. It translates to CASSLGAAYYEQYF.

The rearrangement links TRBV19 to TRBJ1-5; D gene unclear. The V end was cut by 3 bases, the J end by 4 bases, with 13 bases between. The CDR3 is 15 amino acids. CDR1 and CDR2 from the germline V gene are LNHDA and SQIVND (reference sequence). CDR3: CASSMARHLNQPQHF. CDR3 in DNA: TGTGCCAGTAGTATGGCCCGACATCTGAATCAGCCCCAGCATTTT.

In nucleotides, the CDR3 is TGTGCCAGTAGTAAATTTGGGGGAGGGAACACTGAAGCTTTCTTT. Its protein is CASSKFGGGNTEAFF. The V and J genes are TRBV19 and TRBJ1-1; D is perhaps TRBD1 (5 bases). Trimming removed 4 bases at V and 1 base at J, with 13 bases between. CDR1 LNHDA and CDR2 SQIVND come from the germline V gene (reference sequence). This CDR3 is built from 15 residues.

This clone was detected a few times. The chain is built from TRBV9 and TRBJ1-1, with D possibly matching TRBD1 (5 bases). Germline assignment: CDR1 SGDLS and CDR2 YYNGEE. With 3 bases removed from V and 5 bases from J, the gap between germline ends came to 17 bases. The length of the CDR3 is 15 residues. DNA of the CDR3: TGTGCCAGCAGCGGGGGGGGGATCACGGGTACTGAAGCTTTCTTT. Amino acid sequence: CASSGGGITGTEAFF.

This clone was seen more than once but under ten times. This chain links TRBV5-1 with TRBJ2-5; a possible D gene is TRBD1 (6 bases). In germline, CDR1 is SGHRS, CDR2 YFSETQ. The CDR3 is 16 residues long. Trimming cost V 0 bases and J 1 base, with 13 bases left between them. Written as DNA, the CDR3 is TGCGCCAGCAGCTTGGGGACAGCGTACCTCCAAGAGACCCAGTACTTC. This gives the protein CASSLGTAYLQETQYF. The whole variable domain, filled in from reference TRBV5-1 and TRBJ2-5, reads KAGVTQTPRYLIKTRGQQVTLSCSPISGHRSVSWYQQTPGQGLQFLFEYFSETQRNKGNFPGRFSGRQFSNSRSEMNVSTLELGDSALYLCASSLGTAYLQETQYFGPGTRLLVL.

This rearrangement joins TRBV5-1 to TRBJ2-7, with a tentative D call TRBD2 (5 bases). The V and J ends lost 5 bases and 4 bases respectively, with 13 bases between them. Germline V gene sequence: CDR1 SGHRS, CDR2 YFSETQ. The length of the CDR3 is 13 residues. The CDR3 loop reads CASSIEGQYEQYF. The CDR3 DNA follows: TGCGCCAGCAGTATTGAGGGCCAGTACGAGCAGTACTTC.

V gene TRBV4-3 combines with J gene TRBJ2-5; tentative D call: TRBD2 (6 bases). V shed 0 bases and J shed 5 bases, with 16 bases lying between them. Germline assignment: CDR1 LGHNA and CDR2 YSLEER. The CDR3 contains 16 residues. In DNA form, the CDR3 reads TGCGCCAGCAGCCAAGATTTCCCCGGGGGATGGGAGACCCAGTACTTC. Translation: CASSQDFPGGWETQYF.

A few counts support this clone. The V gene is TRBV28, the J gene TRBJ1-3; TRBD1 aligns across 7 bases. Unmatched junction bases numbered 9, after V lost 6 bases and J lost 4 bases. The germline gives CDR1 MDHEN, CDR2 SYDVKM. This CDR3 comprises 15 residues. The CDR3 DNA reads TGTGCCAGCAGCCCCACGACAGGGCAGGGAAACACCATATATTTT. Translating gives CASSPTTGQGNTIYF.

This clone showed up just a few times. V and J are TRBV30 and TRBJ2-1, with TRBD2 matching over 15 bases. V was clipped by 5 bases and J by 12 bases; unmatched bases: 11. Germline V gene lookup returns CDR1 GTSNPN and CDR2 SVGIG (reference sequence). There are 15 residues in the CDR3. The CDR3 nucleotides read TGTGCCTGGGATAGCAAAGGACTAGCGGGGGGGCGGCAGTTCTTC. Translating it yields CAWDSKGLAGGRQFF.

V is TRBV5-1 and J is TRBJ2-3; 8 bases fit TRBD2. The CDR3 sequence is 17 residues long. Losses at the gene ends were 0 bases for V and 3 bases for J; bases not matched to a gene: 9. Germline V gene lookup returns CDR1 SGHRS and CDR2 YFSETQ. CDR3 loop: CASSLEVGGAGTDTQYF. The CDR3 bases are TGCGCCAGCAGCTTGGAGGTCGGGGGGGCCGGGACAGATACGCAGTATTTT.

The chain couples TRBV5-1 to TRBJ2-3; D unresolved. The germline V gene has CDR1 SGHRS and CDR2 YFSETQ. Trimming took off 4 bases at V and 9 bases at J, with 15 bases between the two ends. The CDR3 has 13 residues. In DNA, the CDR3 is TGCGCCAGCAGCCCCTTGGAATTGGGCACGCAGTATTTT. Amino acids: CASSPLELGTQYF.

V usage is TRBV13 and J usage is TRBJ2-1, with 7 bases aligning to TRBD2. Germline values: CDR1 PRHDT, CDR2 FYEKMQ (reference sequence). V shed 1 base and J 8 bases; nucleotides not matched to a gene: 14. This CDR3 comprises 17 residues. The CDR3 DNA reads TGTGCCAGCAGCTTAGTGAGGGGAGGGCCCTTTTCGGATGAGCAGTTCTTC. Translation gives CASSLVRGGPFSDEQFF.

This chain uses TRBV7-9 with TRBJ2-1; 10 bases line up with TRBD2. The ends lost 3 bases at V and 5 bases at J; junction bases unmatched: 7. This CDR3 comprises 16 residues. Per the germline V gene, CDR1 is SEHNR and CDR2 is FQNEAQ (reference sequence). The CDR3 DNA is TGTGCCAGCAGCTTTCCTACTAGCGGGACTAACAATGAGCAGTTCTTC. This codes for CASSFPTSGTNNEQFF.

The rearrangement joins TRBV5-4 to TRBJ2-1, with D hard to call. The CDR3 runs 13 residues. The ends were cut back, 5 bases at V and 8 bases at J, with 14 bases in the middle. Per germline, CDR1 SGHNT and CDR2 YYREEE (reference sequence). CDR3 coding DNA: TGTGCCAGCAGTCCTGTTTATGGGCATGAGCAGTTCTTC. It specifies CASSPVYGHEQFF. Together with reference TRBV5-4 and TRBJ2-1, the CDR3 gives the full variable domain: ETGVTQSPTHLIKTRGQQVTLRCSSQSGHNTVSWYQQALGQGPQFIFQYYREEENGRGNFPPRFSGLQFPNYSSELNVNALELDDSALYLCASSPVYGHEQFFGPGTRLTVL.

The rearrangement joins TRBV6-5 to TRBJ1-3; the D is unclear. Between the trimmed V and J ends, which lost 5 bases and 4 bases, there was a span of 12 bases. Per germline, CDR1 MNHEY and CDR2 SVGAGI. CDR3 length: 14 residues. The CDR3 nucleotides read TGTGCCAGCAGTCCACCGCCGGTCGGAAACACCATATATTTT. This translates into CASSPPPVGNTIYF.